The clone carrying this TCR beta chain appeared many times. The antigen remains unidentified. These data originate in a study of blood T cells in healthy people across ages. Study summary: Per two T cells, about one barcoded beta molecule was captured through template switching. Overall study results and limits: A roughly linear age-dependent decrease characterized TCR beta diversity per million T cells. Unsorted PBMCs ruled out conclusive naive versus antigen-experienced comparison.

Sample-barcoded 5' priming and a J-beta primer mix drove a second PCR of roughly 6 to 12 cycles. TCRdb passed the 5' RACE reads through MiXCR, listing each CDR3 protein once. The sample consists of fewer than 1.5 million distinct CDR3 sequences, 42% of them appearing once. What was sequenced was blood. This TCR was sampled from a woman aged 18-29 years in good health.

The CDR3 nucleotides are TGCAGTGCTAGAGAGGGCCTAAACATTCAGTACTTC. This encodes CSAREGLNIQYF. This rearrangement joins TRBV20-1 to TRBJ2-4; D is ambiguous. The length of the CDR3 is 12 residues. V was cut by 0 bases and J by 6 bases, with 6 bases left in between. CDR1 DFQATT and CDR2 SNEGSKA come from the germline V gene (reference sequence).